A selection of T cell receptor beta chains follows, all from one sample in a study of blood T cell repertoires in COVID-19. Profiled with immunoSEQ multiplex PCR; TCRdb holds only in-frame clones, not every one. The table has around 80,000 clones, roughly 80% seen once. Sequencing used peripheral blood. Receptor source: a woman older than 75 with active or convalescent COVID-19. CDR3s include the opening cysteine and the closing phenylalanine or tryptophan. The D gene is left open where the match is weak. Only some rows state a clone size, as once, few, many or a class for expanded clones.

- TRBD1 TRBJ1-2 TRBV7-8 TGTGCCAGCGACCGGGACAGGGGTTTTAGGAAGCGGGGCTACACCTTC CASDRDRGFRKRGYTF
few - TRBJ1-5 TRBV6-2/TRBV6-3 TGTGCCAGCAGTTACAAGGAGGGGCGGCAGCCCCAGCATTTT CASSYKEGRQPQHF
- TRBD1 TRBJ1-1 TRBV9 TGTGCCAGCAGCCCGACCCTCGGGACAGGTGATAGGTGGGAAGCTTTCTTT CASSPTLGTGDRWEAFF
- - TRBJ2-7 TRBV11-3 TGTGCCAGCAGCTGGACGCTCCCGGGGTTACGTTACGAGCAGTACTTC CASSWTLPGLRYEQYF
- - TRBJ2-7 TRBV25-1 TGTGCCAGCGAGAACGCGCTCTACGAGCAGTACTTC CASENALYEQYF
- TRBD1 TRBJ1-5 TRBV18 TGTGCCAGCTCATTGGGACAGGGGTACCCGAGCAATCAGCCCCAGCATTTT CASSLGQGYPSNQPQHF
few TRBD1 TRBJ2-1 TRBV18 TGTGCCAGCTCACCACCCTCGGGACAGGGCGGGAATGAGCAGTTCTTC CASSPPSGQGGNEQFF
- - TRBJ1-3 TRBV30 TGTGCCTGGAGTGTAAAAGCCTCTGGAAACACCATATATTTT CAWSVKASGNTIYF
- TRBD2 TRBJ2-3 TRBV30 TGTGCCTGGAGTGTACGACTAGCGGGAGGGCCGGGGTCAGATACGCAGTATTTT CAWSVRLAGGPGSDTQYF
once TRBD2 TRBJ2-7 TRBV7-8 TGTGCCAGCAGCTTAGTTGCTAGCGGATCCTACGAGCAGTACTTC CASSLVASGSYEQYF
- TRBD1 TRBJ2-7 TRBV7-8 TGTGCCACTGCACAGGGGGCGGGTTTCTACGAGCAGTACTTC CATAQGAGFYEQYF
- TRBD1 TRBJ2-7 TRBV7-2 TGTGCCAGCAACCCCCCGGGGGACAGGGTCAACGAGCAGTACTTC CASNPPGDRVNEQYF
- - TRBJ2-1 TRBV5-6 TGTGCCAGCAGCCGGTGGGGGGTTATGAATGAGCAGTTCTTC CASSRWGVMNEQFF
- - TRBJ2-1 TRBV11-2 TGTGCCAGCAGCATAACATTTCAATGGGAGCAGTTCTTC CASSITFQWEQFF
few - TRBJ1-1 TRBV3-1/TRBV3-2 TGTGCCAGCAGCCAAGTCGTGGAGAGGGAAGCTTTCTTT CASSQVVEREAFF
- - TRBJ2-1 TRBV3-1/TRBV3-2 TGTGCCAGCAGCACCCGCCCCGGGGTCTCCTACAATGAGCAGTTCTTC CASSTRPGVSYNEQFF
once TRBD2 TRBJ2-2 TRBV10-3 TGTGCCATCAGGGGACTAGCGGAAGGGACCGGGGAGCTGTTTTTT CAIRGLAEGTGELFF
- TRBD1 TRBJ1-1 TRBV5-4 TGTGCCAGCAGCTTGCAGGGGGTCCCTGAAGCTTTCTTT CASSLQGVPEAFF
- TRBD1 TRBJ2-2 TRBV5-1 TGCGCCAGCAGCTCGCGGACAGGGGGCTATACCGGGGAGCTGTTTTTT CASSSRTGGYTGELFF
- - TRBJ1-1 TRBV6-2/TRBV6-3 TGTGCCAGCAGTTACTCGAGTTGGTTAAATCTGAACACTGAAGCTTTCTTT CASSYSSWLNLNTEAFF
- - TRBJ1-5 TRBV27 TGTGCCAGCAGTTTCCTGGACAGTTACAATCAGCCCCAGCATTTT CASSFLDSYNQPQHF
- TRBD1 TRBJ1-6 TRBV4-1 TGCGCCAGCAGCCAGCCCGGGACAGGGCGTTCACCCCTCCACTTT CASSQPGTGRSPLHF
- - TRBJ2-7 TRBV12-3/TRBV12-4 TGTGCCAGCACCCTAAACTCCTACGAGCAGTACTTC CASTLNSYEQYF
- - TRBJ1-1 TRBV5-4 TGTGCCAGCAGCTTATTGTGGGGAGGGGCCACGAACACTGAAGCTTTCTTT CASSLLWGGATNTEAFF
- TRBD2 TRBJ2-1 TRBV2 TGTGCCAGCCCGAACCCAGCGGGAGGCTCCAACAATGAGCAGTTCTTC CASPNPAGGSNNEQFF
- - TRBJ2-3 TRBV7-9 TGTGCCAGCAGCTCAGTCACAGATACGCAGTATTTT CASSSVTDTQYF
- TRBD1 TRBJ1-2 TRBV7-9 TGTGCCAGCAGCTTAGGACAGGGTGACTATGGCTACACCTTC CASSLGQGDYGYTF
- TRBD2 TRBJ2-1 TRBV7-9 TGTGCCAGCAGCCCCCCCGGGACTAGCATGAATGAGCAGTTCTTC CASSPPGTSMNEQFF
- TRBD2 TRBJ2-7 TRBV5-6 TGTGCCAGTCCGTCTAGCGGGGGCCTCTCCTACGAGCAGTACTTC CASPSSGGLSYEQYF
- - TRBJ2-5 TRBV3-1/TRBV3-2 TGTGCCAGCAGCCACTTAGGACAGCTGCAGACCCAGTACTTC CASSHLGQLQTQYF
- TRBD2 TRBJ2-3 TRBV7-2 TGTGCCAGCAGCGCTACATATGGACTAGCGGGGGGGGCAGATACGCAGTATTTT CASSATYGLAGGADTQYF
- TRBD1 TRBJ2-5 TRBV19 TGTGCCAGTAGTCCCCGGGACAGGGATTACCAAGAGACCCAGTACTTC CASSPRDRDYQETQYF
- TRBD2 TRBJ2-7 TRBV7-9 TGTGCCAGCACCCTTGAGCGGGACCGGGAGCAGTACTTC CASTLERDREQYF
- TRBD1 TRBJ2-7 TRBV11-2 TGTGCCAGCAGCTTAGCTGCAGGGGGTTCCTACGAGCAGTACTTC CASSLAAGGSYEQYF
- TRBD1 TRBJ2-7 TRBV28 TGTGCCAGCAGTTTACCCCTTTGGGACAGCTCTGACGAGCAGTACTTC CASSLPLWDSSDEQYF
- TRBD1 TRBJ2-2 TRBV6-6 TGTGCCAGCCAAAATCCAGGGGGCAACACCGGGGAGCTGTTTTTT CASQNPGGNTGELFF
- - TRBJ2-1 TRBV6-2/TRBV6-3 TGTGCCAGCAGTACAAAACCGGGACTCAATGAGCAGTTCTTC CASSTKPGLNEQFF
- - TRBJ2-7 TRBV6-5 TGTGCCAGCAGTTCCTCGTCCAGGGGAGGGTCCTACGAGCAGTACTTC CASSSSSRGGSYEQYF
- TRBD1 TRBJ1-2 TRBV3-1/TRBV3-2 TGTGCCAGCAGCCAAGATTTTCAGGGGGACTATGGCTACACCTTC CASSQDFQGDYGYTF
- - TRBJ2-5 TRBV11-2 TGTGCCAGCAGCCGAGATAGGGGCGAGACCCAGTACTTC CASSRDRGETQYF
- - TRBJ1-4 TRBV6-2/TRBV6-3 TGTGCCAGCAGCCGCCGGGCAACTAATGAAAAACTGTTTTTT CASSRRATNEKLFF
- TRBD1 TRBJ2-6 TRBV6-5 TGTGCCAGCTCAGGGGGCGCTGGGGCCAACGTCCTGACTTTC CASSGGAGANVLTF
once - TRBJ1-2 TRBV7-9 TGTGCCAGCTACGAGTACGGGGGTATCGGGGGTAGCGCACAGGGCTACACCTTC CASYEYGGIGGSAQGYTF
few TRBD1 TRBJ2-7 TRBV5-4 TGTGCCAGCAGCTTCTCCCCCCCGCAGGGGGCTAGGTACGAGCAGTACTTC CASSFSPPQGARYEQYF
- - TRBJ1-2 TRBV5-1 TGCGCCAGCACCTACCAGGGTTTTGATGGCTACACCTTC CASTYQGFDGYTF
- - TRBJ2-5 TRBV7-3 TGTGCCAGCAGCCCCCCAGGCGAGACCCAGTACTTC CASSPPGETQYF
- TRBD1 TRBJ1-4 TRBV2 TGTGCCAGCAGTCCTTACAGGGGGCTATGGGAAAAACTGTTTTTT CASSPYRGLWEKLFF
- - TRBJ2-3 TRBV4-3 TGCGCCAGCAGCCAAGCTAGAACAGATACGCAGTATTTT CASSQARTDTQYF
- TRBD1 TRBJ1-6 TRBV6-5 TGTGCCAGCAGTTACGACAGGGCCCTGAATTCACCCCTCCACTTT CASSYDRALNSPLHF
- - TRBJ2-2 TRBV19 TGTGCCAGTACGAGCGGACGTGCGAGGACCGGGGAGCTGTTTTTT CASTSGRARTGELFF
- - TRBJ1-1 TRBV4-3 TGCGCCAGCAGCCAAGAATCGGGAGTCACTGAAGCTTTCTTT CASSQESGVTEAFF
- TRBD1 TRBJ2-7 TRBV12-3/TRBV12-4 TGTGCCAGCAGTCGGGACAGGCACGAGCAGTACTTC CASSRDRHEQYF
- TRBD1 TRBJ2-7 TRBV20-1 TGCAGTGCTAGTGGGACAGGGGGGTACTCCTACGAGCAGTACTTC CSASGTGGYSYEQYF
- - TRBJ1-5 TRBV19 TGTGCCAGTAGTAGACAAGGCAATCAGCCCCAGCATTTT CASSRQGNQPQHF
- TRBD1 TRBJ2-7 TRBV9 TGTGCCAGCAGCCCTAGAGGACAGGGCAGCTACGAGCAGTACTTC CASSPRGQGSYEQYF
- TRBD1 TRBJ2-3 TRBV7-6 TGTGCCAGCAGCTTGTATGACCGGGCCCAGGGGGGCACAGATACGCAGTATTTT CASSLYDRAQGGTDTQYF
- - TRBJ1-1 TRBV11-3 TGTGCCAGCAGCTCATCCCGGGGTCGGAACACTGAAGCTTTCTTT CASSSSRGRNTEAFF
- - TRBJ1-4 TRBV28 TGTGCCAGCAGTTCGGGGATTAATGAAAAACTGTTTTTT CASSSGINEKLFF
- TRBD1 TRBJ2-3 TRBV7-6 TGTGCCAGCAGCTTAGGTTTTATTGGGACAGGGGCAGCAGATACGCAGTATTTT CASSLGFIGTGAADTQYF